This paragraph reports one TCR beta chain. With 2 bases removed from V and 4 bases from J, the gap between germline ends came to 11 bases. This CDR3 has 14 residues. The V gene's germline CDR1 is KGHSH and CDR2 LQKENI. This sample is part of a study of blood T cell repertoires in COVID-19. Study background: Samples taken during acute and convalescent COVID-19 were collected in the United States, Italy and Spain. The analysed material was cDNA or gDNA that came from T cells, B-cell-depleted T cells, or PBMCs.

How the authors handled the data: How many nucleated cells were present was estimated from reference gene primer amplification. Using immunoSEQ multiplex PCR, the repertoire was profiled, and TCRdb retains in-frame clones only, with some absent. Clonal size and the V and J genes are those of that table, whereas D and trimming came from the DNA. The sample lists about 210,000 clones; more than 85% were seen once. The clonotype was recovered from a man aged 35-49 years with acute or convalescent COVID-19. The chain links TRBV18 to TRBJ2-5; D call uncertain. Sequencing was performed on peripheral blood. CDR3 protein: CASSPSAVRETQYF. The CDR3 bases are TGTGCCAGCTCACCAAGTGCAGTACGAGAGACCCAGTACTTC. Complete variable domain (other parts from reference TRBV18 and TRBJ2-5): NAGVMQNPRHLVRRRGQEARLRCSPMKGHSHVYWYRQLPEEGLKFMVYLQKENIIDESGMPKERFSAEFPKEGPSILRIQQVVRGDSAAYFCASSPSAVRETQYFGPGTRLLVL.